The rows below give T cell receptor beta chains drawn from one sample of a study of CD8 T cells in Susac syndrome. TCRdb re-derived calls from the immunoSEQ multiplex PCR reads in MiXCR, one entry per CDR3 protein. The sample has some 190,000 distinct CDR3 sequences, less than 95% seen once. Sequenced: CD4+ T cells from PBMCs. The receptors were sampled from a human donor with Susac syndrome. Each CDR3 is given with its conserved first and last residue. Each record gives: CDR3 DNA, CDR3 protein, J gene, D gene, V gene, CDR3 length, clone size. D genes are given only for firm matches. Not all rows give a size; the values are once, few, many and, for expanded clones, a class.

CDR3nt: TGTGCCAGCAGTAAGTCGCGGACGCTCCGCTCCTACGAGCAGTACTTC
CDR3aa: CASSKSRTLRSYEQYF
j_gene: TRBJ2-7
d_gene: .
v_gene: TRBV6-1
len: 16
abundance: .

CDR3nt: TGTGCCAGCAGTACCTCGGTCAAAATGCAGCCCCAGCATTTT
CDR3aa: CASSTSVKMQPQHF
j_gene: TRBJ1-5
d_gene: .
v_gene: TRBV12-3/TRBV12-4
len: 14
abundance: .

CDR3nt: TGCGCCAGCAGCAATCAGGTTCGGGATGAGCAGTTCTTC
CDR3aa: CASSNQVRDEQFF
j_gene: TRBJ2-1
d_gene: .
v_gene: TRBV4-3
len: 13
abundance: once

CDR3nt: TGTGCCAGCAGCGTATCCTCCACGGGAGAGACCCAGTACTTC
CDR3aa: CASSVSSTGETQYF
j_gene: TRBJ2-5
d_gene: .
v_gene: TRBV9
len: 14
abundance: .

CDR3nt: TGTGCCAGCAGCTTAGGGTTAGGTCAGACGTATGGCTACACCTTC
CDR3aa: CASSLGLGQTYGYTF
j_gene: TRBJ1-2
d_gene: .
v_gene: TRBV11-2
len: 15
abundance: .

CDR3nt: TGTGCCAGCAACATCCCAGGGGGCGGTGGAGAGACCCAGTACTTC
CDR3aa: CASNIPGGGGETQYF
j_gene: TRBJ2-5
d_gene: TRBD1
v_gene: TRBV7-2
len: 15
abundance: .

CDR3nt: TGTGCCAGCACCCGGGGGATTGAAGCTTTCTTT
CDR3aa: CASTRGIEAFF
j_gene: TRBJ1-1
d_gene: .
v_gene: TRBV6-5
len: 11
abundance: .

CDR3nt: TGTGCCAGCAGTACCAACCGGAACGAGCAGTACTTC
CDR3aa: CASSTNRNEQYF
j_gene: TRBJ2-7
d_gene: .
v_gene: TRBV6-2/TRBV6-3
len: 12
abundance: .

CDR3nt: TGCGCCAGCAGCCAAGAGCAAGCGGCAGGGAGTAGGAATGAGCAGTTCTTC
CDR3aa: CASSQEQAAGSRNEQFF
j_gene: TRBJ2-1
d_gene: .
v_gene: TRBV4-1
len: 17
abundance: .

CDR3nt: TGTGCCAGCAGCCGAACTAGCTATGGAGAGACCCAGTACTTC
CDR3aa: CASSRTSYGETQYF
j_gene: TRBJ2-5
d_gene: .
v_gene: TRBV7-3
len: 14
abundance: .

CDR3nt: TGTGCCTGGAGAGGCCGGGACTCCTATAATTCACCCCTCCACTTT
CDR3aa: CAWRGRDSYNSPLHF
j_gene: TRBJ1-6
d_gene: .
v_gene: TRBV30
len: 15
abundance: .

CDR3nt: TGTGCCAGCAGTTTCTCTACAGGTGAGCAGTTCTTC
CDR3aa: CASSFSTGEQFF
j_gene: TRBJ2-1
d_gene: .
v_gene: TRBV6-2/TRBV6-3
len: 12
abundance: .

CDR3nt: TGTGCCAGCAGTCGGACACCTTATAACACTGAAGCTTTCTTT
CDR3aa: CASSRTPYNTEAFF
j_gene: TRBJ1-1
d_gene: .
v_gene: TRBV6-2/TRBV6-3
len: 14
abundance: .

CDR3nt: TGTGCCAGTAACACTGGCCAGGAAAGCACAGATACGCAGTATTTT
CDR3aa: CASNTGQESTDTQYF
j_gene: TRBJ2-3
d_gene: .
v_gene: TRBV19
len: 15
abundance: .

CDR3nt: TGTGCCAGCAGTTCTTCCCCCCGGGCTCTCGAGCAGTACTTC
CDR3aa: CASSSSPRALEQYF
j_gene: TRBJ2-7
d_gene: .
v_gene: TRBV6-2/TRBV6-3
len: 14
abundance: .

CDR3nt: TGCAGTGCTAGTTCCGGGAGCCTCTACGAGCAGTACTTC
CDR3aa: CSASSGSLYEQYF
j_gene: TRBJ2-7
d_gene: .
v_gene: TRBV20-1
len: 13
abundance: .

CDR3nt: TGTGCCACCAGCAGGTCACTCGCCATCTTAGGCAGACGAAACTATGGCTACACCTTC
CDR3aa: CATSRSLAILGRRNYGYTF
j_gene: TRBJ1-2
d_gene: .
v_gene: TRBV15
len: 19
abundance: .

CDR3nt: TGTGCCAGCAGCGCAACCACAGGGGTGAAGGACGAGCAGTACTTC
CDR3aa: CASSATTGVKDEQYF
j_gene: TRBJ2-7
d_gene: TRBD1
v_gene: TRBV9
len: 15
abundance: .

CDR3nt: TGTGCCAGCACCGACAGGGTTACTGAAGCTTTCTTT
CDR3aa: CASTDRVTEAFF
j_gene: TRBJ1-1
d_gene: TRBD1
v_gene: TRBV6-2/TRBV6-3
len: 12
abundance: .

CDR3nt: TGTGCCAGCAGTGGTGGTAGCGGGCCGACCTACGAGCAGTACTTC
CDR3aa: CASSGGSGPTYEQYF
j_gene: TRBJ2-7
d_gene: TRBD2
v_gene: TRBV9
len: 15
abundance: once